This T cell receptor (beta chain) was captured in a study of Ad26.COV2.S vaccination and SARS-CoV-2 variants. Overall study: A COV1001 Ad26.COV2.S trial-arm participant provided the sample.

V gave up 2 bases and J gave up 6 bases, with 8 bases separating them. From germline, CDR1 is SGHTA and CDR2 FQGNSA. This CDR3 contains 13 residues. The treatment is: some 19 received Ad26.COV2.S at low or high dose, single or two shots; five or six received placebo; per-sample allocation not given. It was on day 63 after the first vaccine or placebo injection that samples were taken. Using immunoSEQ multiplex PCR, the repertoire was profiled, and TCRdb retains in-frame clones only, with some absent. The repertoire holds approximately 250,000 clones, around nine tenths seen once, with just under 3% in the top ten.

Sequenced material: peripheral blood, taken in a trial of Ad26.COV2.S vaccine versus placebo. The rearrangement joins TRBV7-2 to TRBJ2-1; no reliable D call. The receptor was isolated from a person between 18 and 59 years old who received the Ad26.COV2.S COVID-19 vaccine or a placebo. The CDR3 DNA reads TGTGCCAGCAGCTTACTTCGGTCCAATGAGCAGTTCTTC. It translates to CASSLLRSNEQFF.